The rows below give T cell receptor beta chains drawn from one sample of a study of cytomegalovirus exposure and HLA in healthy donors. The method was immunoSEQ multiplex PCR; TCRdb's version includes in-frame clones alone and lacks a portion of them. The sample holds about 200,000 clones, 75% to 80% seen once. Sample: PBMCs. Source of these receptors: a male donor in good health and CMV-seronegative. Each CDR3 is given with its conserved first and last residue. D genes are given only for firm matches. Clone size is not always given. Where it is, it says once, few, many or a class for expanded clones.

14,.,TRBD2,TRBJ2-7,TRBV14,CASSPSGSYYEQYF,TGTGCCAGCAGCCCTAGCGGGAGTTACTACGAGCAGTACTTC
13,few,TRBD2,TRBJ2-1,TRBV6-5,CASSMTSALTPFF,TGTGCCAGCAGCATGACTAGCGCCCTTACCCCGTTCTTC
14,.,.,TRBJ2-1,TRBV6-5,CASKERGGYNEQFF,TGTGCCAGCAAGGAAAGAGGCGGTTACAATGAGCAGTTCTTC
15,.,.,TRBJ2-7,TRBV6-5,CASSYSRSNSYEQYF,TGTGCCAGCAGTTACTCGCGCTCCAACTCCTACGAGCAGTACTTC
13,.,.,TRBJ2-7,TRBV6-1,CASRSAGADEQYF,TGTGCCAGCCGATCGGCAGGGGCGGACGAGCAGTACTTC
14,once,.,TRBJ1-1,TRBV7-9,CASSFRQQNTEAFF,TGTGCCAGCAGCTTCCGACAGCAGAACACTGAAGCTTTCTTT
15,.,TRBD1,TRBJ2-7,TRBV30,CAWSLGQGATYEQYF,TGTGCCTGGAGCCTAGGACAGGGGGCTACGTACGAGCAGTACTTC
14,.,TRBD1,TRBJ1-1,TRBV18,CASSPAGGLTEAFF,TGTGCCAGCTCACCCGCAGGGGGTCTTACTGAAGCTTTCTTT
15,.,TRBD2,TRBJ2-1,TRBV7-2,CASSDSGSAYNEQFF,TGTGCCAGCAGTGATAGCGGGAGCGCGTACAATGAGCAGTTCTTC
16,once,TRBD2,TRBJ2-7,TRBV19,CASSTNLQAGGNEQYF,TGTGCCAGTAGTACCAACCTCCAAGCGGGGGGTAACGAGCAGTACTTC
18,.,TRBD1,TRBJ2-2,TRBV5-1,CASSLTLLTGLVTGELFF,TGCGCCAGCAGCTTGACCCTCCTGACAGGGTTGGTCACCGGGGAGCTGTTTTTT
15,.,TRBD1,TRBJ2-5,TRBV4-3,CASSNLTGESETQYF,TGCGCCAGCAGCAACCTGACAGGGGAATCGGAGACCCAGTACTTC
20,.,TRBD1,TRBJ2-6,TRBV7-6,CASSHSYGQGVHSGANVLTF,TGTGCCAGCAGCCATAGTTACGGCCAGGGGGTCCACTCTGGGGCCAACGTCCTGACTTTC
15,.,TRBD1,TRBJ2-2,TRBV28,CASSWDRGRTGELFF,TGTGCCAGCAGTTGGGACAGGGGACGCACCGGGGAGCTGTTTTTT
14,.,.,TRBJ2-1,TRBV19,CASSISNRPNEQFF,TGTGCCAGTAGTATTTCGAACAGACCCAATGAGCAGTTCTTC
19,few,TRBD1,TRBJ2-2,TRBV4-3,CASSQVGQGGFLNTGELFF,TGCGCCAGCAGCCAAGTGGGACAGGGAGGGTTTCTGAACACCGGGGAGCTGTTTTTT
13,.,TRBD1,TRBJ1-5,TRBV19,CASTRQGNQPQHF,TGTGCCAGTACCCGACAGGGTAATCAGCCCCAGCATTTT
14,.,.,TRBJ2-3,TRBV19,CASRTFDSTDTQYF,TGTGCCAGTAGGACATTTGATAGCACAGATACGCAGTATTTT
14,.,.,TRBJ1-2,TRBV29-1,CSVERGVENYGYTF,TGCAGCGTTGAACGGGGGGTCGAGAACTATGGCTACACCTTC
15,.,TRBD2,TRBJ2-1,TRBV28,CASSPSGTTYNEQFF,TGTGCCAGCAGTCCCTCCGGGACTACCTACAATGAGCAGTTCTTC
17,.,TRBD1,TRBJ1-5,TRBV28,CASSLNPDRGPGQPQHF,TGTGCCAGCAGTTTAAATCCGGACAGGGGGCCGGGTCAGCCCCAGCATTTT
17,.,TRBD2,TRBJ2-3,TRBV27,CASSLSSSGSSTDTQYF,TGTGCCAGCAGTTTATCGAGTAGCGGGTCTAGCACAGATACGCAGTATTTT
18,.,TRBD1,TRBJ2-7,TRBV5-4,CASSLGLGQGIRNYEQYF,TGTGCCAGCAGCTTGGGGCTGGGACAGGGGATCAGGAACTACGAGCAGTACTTC
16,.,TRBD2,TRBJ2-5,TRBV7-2,CASSPGLAGAGETQYF,TGTGCCAGCAGCCCAGGCCTAGCGGGAGCAGGGGAGACCCAGTACTTC
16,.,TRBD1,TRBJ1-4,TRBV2,CASNWDRGSGNEKLFF,TGTGCCAGCAACTGGGACAGGGGGAGCGGTAATGAAAAACTGTTTTTT
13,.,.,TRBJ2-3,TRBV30,CAWSPYSTDTQYF,TGTGCCTGGAGTCCCTATAGCACAGATACGCAGTATTTT
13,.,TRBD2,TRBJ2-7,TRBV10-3,CAISESLAGEQYF,TGTGCCATCAGTGAGTCGCTAGCGGGCGAGCAGTACTTC
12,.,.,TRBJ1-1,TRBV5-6,CASATVNTEAFF,TGTGCCAGCGCGACAGTGAACACTGAAGCTTTCTTT
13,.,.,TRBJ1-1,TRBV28,CAVQARWNTEAFF,TGTGCCGTGCAGGCAAGATGGAACACTGAAGCTTTCTTT
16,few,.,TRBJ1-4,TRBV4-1,CASSQEVASRNEKLFF,TGCGCCAGCAGCCAAGAGGTCGCGTCTCGGAATGAAAAACTGTTTTTT
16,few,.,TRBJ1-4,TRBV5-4,CASSLIAAATNEKLFF,TGTGCCAGCAGCTTGATAGCGGCAGCAACTAATGAAAAACTGTTTTTT
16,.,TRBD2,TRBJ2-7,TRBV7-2,CASSRRTSGSSYEQYF,TGTGCCAGCAGCCGGAGGACTAGCGGGAGCTCCTACGAGCAGTACTTC
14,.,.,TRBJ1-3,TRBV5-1,CASSLEAGRNTIYF,TGCGCCAGCAGCCTCGAGGCGGGAAGAAACACCATATATTTT
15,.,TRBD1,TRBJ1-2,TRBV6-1,CASSARTGGGYGYTF,TGTGCCAGCAGTGCCAGGACAGGGGGTGGCTATGGCTACACCTTC
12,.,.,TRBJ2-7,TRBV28,CASTHRTYEQYF,TGTGCCAGCACCCACAGAACCTACGAGCAGTACTTC
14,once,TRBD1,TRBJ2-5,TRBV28,CASSVQGAGETQYF,TGTGCCAGCAGTGTCCAGGGGGCGGGGGAGACCCAGTACTTC
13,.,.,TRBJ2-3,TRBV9,CASSVGGESTQYF,TGTGCCAGCAGCGTAGGTGGGGAGTCTACGCAGTATTTT
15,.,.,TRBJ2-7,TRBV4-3,CASSQDHEGSYEQYF,TGCGCCAGCAGCCAAGACCACGAGGGTTCCTACGAGCAGTACTTC
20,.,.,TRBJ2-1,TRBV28,CASSFRRGIVAERSYNEQFF,TGTGCCAGCAGTTTTAGGAGGGGAATAGTAGCGGAACGAAGCTACAATGAGCAGTTCTTC
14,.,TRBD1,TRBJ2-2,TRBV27,CASRTGGNTGELFF,TGTGCCAGCAGGACAGGGGGTAACACCGGGGAGCTGTTTTTT
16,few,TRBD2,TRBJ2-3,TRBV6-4,CASSDLPSGYTDTQYF,TGTGCCAGCAGTGACTTGCCTAGCGGGTACACAGATACGCAGTATTTT